This T cell receptor (beta chain) was sequenced in a study of blood T cell repertoires in COVID-19 (dated by TCRdb to 2020 to 2021). Describing the broader study: Collaborator samples came from the United States, Italy and Spain and covered acute and convalescent phases of COVID-19. The prospective study material was composed of cDNA or gDNA derived from T cells, B-cell-depleted T cells, or PBMCs. Deeply sampled blood TCRbeta repertoires from subjects exposed to, actively infected with, or recovered from COVID-19 were included in the dataset. A freely available public database, intended as a resource for researchers studying the immune response to SARS-CoV-2, is where the repertoires were released. Samples were obtained from the ongoing ImmuneRACE study (first 160 participants) and from over a thousand subjects provided by 6 global collaborators. The sample metadata nearly always contained a de-identified subject ID, COVID-19 status, age in years and sex. Where available, HLA class I and class II types were taken from metadata supplied by the sample provider and were not determined by assay-based typing. Paper-wide results and their limitations: How much clinical and demographic metadata was included differed by source and by participant, and the metadata was provided uncurated.

Per the germline V gene (reference sequence), SGHNT is the CDR1 and YYREEE is the CDR2. Measured from the cysteine to the phenylalanine, the CDR3 is 16 residues long. Of all the DNA, just the CDR3 is kept, 48 bases in frame from base 1. The germline ends are 21 bases apart after V is trimmed by 4 bases and J by 5 bases. The immunoSEQ Assay, a bias-controlled multiplex PCR, was used to amplify TCRbeta CDR3 regions from genomic DNA. As for the authors' bioinformatics: The number of nucleated cells in each sample was estimated from the amplification of reference gene primers within the assay. To quantify the absolute abundance of each unique TCRbeta CDR3 rearrangement, sequence reads were collapsed and filtered. For each sample, productive Simpson clonality was calculated as the square root of Simpson's diversity index across productive rearrangements. TCRdb holds this immuneACCESS table with in-frame rearrangements only. Some clones are missing; in checked studies, unresolved V genes explain under half, and the rest has no known cause. The D gene and trimming were derived from the DNA, and the V and J assignments and clone size from that table. Recorded for this sample are around 200,000 clones; 80% of them occurred a single time. 6.5% to 8.5% of the sample comes from the top ten.

Notes on this clone: Its antigen remains unidentified. The record has no base qualities; no much larger clone is one base away.

Participants in the prospective study were enrolled through a virtual design, were aged roughly 18 to 100 years, and lived in roughly 24 United States geographic areas. Cohort assignment in the prospective study relied on participant-reported clinical history from a screening survey and a study questionnaire. Each participant in the prospective study had whole blood, serum and a nasopharyngeal or oropharyngeal swab collected by mobile phlebotomists. Additional blood draws and questionnaires over a 2-month period could optionally be provided by prospective study participants. Blood samples from the prospective study were shipped frozen or at room temperature prior to DNA extraction.

The V and J genes are TRBV5-4 and TRBJ1-1, with an unclear D gene assignment. The material sequenced was PBMCs or T cells enriched from blood (not recorded which). The origin of this receptor is a woman aged 40 to 50 with acute COVID-19. The CDR3 here reads CASSPPRFSEITEAFF. In nucleotides, the sequence is TGTGCCAGCAGCCCCCCCCGCTTTTCTGAGATTACTGAAGCTTTCTTT.